Following are 18 T cell receptor beta chains from one sample sequenced in a study of blood T cell repertoires in COVID-19. Sequencing was performed with immunoSEQ multiplex PCR; in TCRdb, only in-frame clones are kept and a portion is missing. In the table there are some 150,000 clones, 85% of which are singletons. Sequencing input: peripheral blood. These receptors all stem from a man aged 35 to 55 with acute or convalescent COVID-19.

The chain combines TRBV28 with TRBJ2-1; 8 bases map to TRBD1. Losses at the gene ends were 5 bases for V and 3 bases for J; bases not matched to a gene: 6. CDR1 is MDHEN and CDR2 is SYDVKM in the germline V gene. The CDR3 has 15 amino acids. CDR3 amino acids: CASSLQGADYNEQFF. CDR3 bases: TGTGCCAGCAGTCTCCAGGGGGCGGACTACAATGAGCAGTTCTTC. The variable domain in full, completed from reference TRBV28 and TRBJ2-1, reads DVKVTQSSRYLVKRTGEKVFLECVQDMDHENMFWYRQDPGLGLRLIYFSYDVKMKEKGDIPEGYSVSREKKERFSLILESASTNQTSMYLCASSLQGADYNEQFFGPGTRLTVL.

This clone has only a few counts. V is TRBV19 and J is TRBJ1-2; D perhaps matches TRBD1 (6 bases). The CDR3 length is 16 residues. The V gene's germline CDR1 is LNHDA and CDR2 SQIVND (reference sequence). V was cut by 1 base and J by 2 bases, with 14 bases left in between. The CDR3, as DNA: TGTGCCAGTAGTATAGCGTGGGGACAACGGAACTATGGCTACACCTTC. This encodes CASSIAWGQRNYGYTF.

V gene TRBV7-2 combines with J gene TRBJ2-7, with D maybe TRBD1 (6 bases). V was cut by 3 bases and J by 3 bases, with 15 bases left in between. CDR1 and CDR2 (germline): SGHTA, FQGNSA. The CDR3 length is 15 residues. The CDR3 sequence: CASSFRTVGYYEQYF. As DNA, the CDR3 is TGTGCCAGCAGCTTTAGGACAGTCGGATACTACGAGCAGTACTTC.

CDR3 nucleotides: TGTGCCAGCAGCTTGGGAGGGACTAGCGGTAACAATGAGCAGTTCTTC. Translated, it gives CASSLGGTSGNNEQFF. The V gene is TRBV5-4, the J gene TRBJ2-1; 11 positions agree with TRBD2. This CDR3 spans 16 amino acids. V lost 0 bases, J lost 5 bases, and 4 bases stayed unmatched. Per the germline V gene, CDR1 is SGHNT and CDR2 is YYREEE (reference sequence).

The chain links TRBV12-3 or TRBV12-4 to TRBJ2-5, with D perhaps TRBD2 (6 bases). The CDR3 loop spans 13 amino acids. Trimming shortened V by 8 bases and J by 2 bases, and 12 bases separated the two germline ends. The CDR3 DNA sequence: TGTGCCAGCTCCCAGCGGGCGCAAGAGACCCAGTACTTC. Residues: CASSQRAQETQYF.

The rearrangement links TRBV18 to TRBJ2-7, with TRBD2 identical over 14 bases. J gave up 0 bases and V 2 bases, and 12 bases lay outside the gene matches. CDR1 and CDR2 (germline): KGHSH, LQKENI. The CDR3 covers 20 residues. CDR3 coding DNA: TGTGCCAGCTCACCAACCCCTGGACTAGCGGGGGGCCACGACTCCTACGAGCAGTACTTC. As protein: CASSPTPGLAGGHDSYEQYF.

V gene TRBV15 combines with J gene TRBJ2-7, with TRBD1 identical over 7 bases. The V segment lost 0 bases and the J segment 4 bases; nucleotides outside the gene matches: 3. CDR3 length: 14 residues. CDR1 is LNHNV and CDR2 is YYDKDF in the germline V gene (reference sequence). The CDR3 protein is CATSREGQLYEQYF. The CDR3 DNA reads as TGTGCCACCAGCAGAGAGGGACAGCTATACGAGCAGTACTTC.

This chain connects TRBV19 to TRBJ1-1; D not resolved. The CDR3 is 14 residues long. The V end lost 5 bases, the J end lost 1 base, and 11 bases lay between the germline ends. CDR1 is LNHDA, CDR2 SQIVND, per germline (reference sequence). The CDR3 protein is CASSSRTGNTEAFF. The CDR3, as DNA: TGTGCCAGTAGTTCTAGGACTGGGAACACTGAAGCTTTCTTT. Full variable domain (outside the CDR3, taken from reference TRBV19 and TRBJ1-1): DGGITQSPKYLFRKEGQNVTLSCEQNLNHDAMYWYRQDPGQGLRLIYYSQIVNDFQKGDIAEGYSVSREKKESFPLTVTSAQKNPTAFYLCASSSRTGNTEAFFGQGTRLTVV.

The chain joins TRBV11-2 to TRBJ2-7; D perhaps matches TRBD1 (5 bases). The length of the CDR3 is 12 residues. CDR1 is SGHAT, CDR2 FQNNGV, per germline. Trimming took 3 bases from V and 7 from J, leaving 10 bases between them. The CDR3 sequence is CASSFPSGEQYF. CDR3 sequence (DNA): TGTGCCAGCAGCTTCCCTTCAGGGGAGCAGTACTTC.

The gene calls are TRBV7-2 and TRBJ1-1; perhaps TRBD1 as D (6 bases). The germline V and J ends were trimmed by 0 bases and 6 bases, with 11 bases remaining between them. Germline assignment: CDR1 SGHTA and CDR2 FQGNSA. CDR3 size: 14 residues. The CDR3 region has the DNA TGTGCCAGCAGCTTAGCTTGGACAGTCTCTGAAGCTTTCTTT. It codes for CASSLAWTVSEAFF.

The chain has TRBV30 and TRBJ1-5; perhaps TRBD1 as D (5 bases). There are 13 residues in the CDR3. With 2 bases removed from V and 6 bases from J, the gap between germline ends came to 11 bases. The germline gives CDR1 GTSNPN, CDR2 SVGIG (reference sequence). The CDR3 spells CAWSMQGGQPQHF. The CDR3 DNA follows: TGTGCCTGGAGTATGCAGGGCGGTCAGCCCCAGCATTTT.

The chain couples TRBV3-1 (or the pseudogene TRBV3-2) to TRBJ1-2; D is perhaps TRBD1 (5 bases). CDR1 and CDR2 from the germline V gene are LGHDT and YNNKEL (reference sequence). Trimming shortened V by 3 bases and J by 3 bases, and 11 bases separated the two germline ends. There are 14 residues in the CDR3. CDR3 nucleotides: TGTGCCAGCAGCCAGGCAGGGATTTACTATGGCTACACCTTC. This codes for CASSQAGIYYGYTF.

This clone was counted between two and nine times. The chain has TRBV19 and TRBJ1-2, with 8 bases identical to TRBD1. This CDR3 region has 15 residues. Germline V gene lookup returns CDR1 LNHDA and CDR2 SQIVND (reference sequence). Trimming at V came to 0 bases and at J to 1 base, leaving 1 base not matched to a gene. CDR3 protein: CASSIETGDNYGYTF. The CDR3 region has the DNA TGTGCCAGTAGTATAGAGACAGGGGATAACTATGGCTACACCTTC.

This clone showed up just once. The rearrangement uses TRBV30 and TRBJ2-5; 16 bases are shared with TRBD2. J was trimmed by 2 bases and V by 2 bases; bases with no gene match: 2. The CDR3 loop spans 16 amino acids. In germline, CDR1 is GTSNPN, CDR2 SVGIG (reference sequence). The CDR3: CAWSTGLAGGQETQYF. Here the CDR3 DNA reads TGTGCCTGGAGTACGGGACTAGCGGGGGGGCAAGAGACCCAGTACTTC.

V and J are TRBV24-1 and TRBJ2-3, with 11 nucleotides matching TRBD2. Germline V gives CDR1 KGHDR, CDR2 SFDVKD. V trimming: 4 bases; J trimming: 2 bases; junction bases outside the gene matches: 4. The CDR3 contains 16 residues. The CDR3 spells CATSETSGGSTDTQYF. CDR3 nucleotides: TGTGCCACCAGTGAAACTAGCGGGGGATCCACAGATACGCAGTATTTT.

The gene calls are TRBV6-6 and TRBJ1-1; D is possibly TRBD1 (5 bases). The CDR3 has 14 residues. The germline V and J ends were trimmed by 0 bases and 4 bases, with 9 bases remaining between them. The germline CDR1 and CDR2 sequences are MNHNY and SVGAGI (reference sequence). CDR3 in amino acids: CASSYSGEVTEAFF. The CDR3 DNA sequence: TGTGCCAGCAGTTACTCAGGGGAGGTCACTGAAGCTTTCTTT.

The chain couples TRBV19 to TRBJ1-1, with D unclear. CDR3 size: 13 residues. Germline loops: CDR1 LNHDA, CDR2 SQIVND (reference sequence). V was cut by 5 bases and J by 1 base, with 8 bases left in between. The CDR3 coding sequence is TGTGCCAGTAGTTCTCCCGGGAACACTGAAGCTTTCTTT. It is translated as CASSSPGNTEAFF.

The CDR3 sequence: CASSQGGETWDEQFF. In nucleotides, the CDR3 is TGTGCCAGCAGCCAAGGCGGGGAGACTTGGGATGAGCAGTTCTTC. The gene calls are TRBV3-1 (or the pseudogene TRBV3-2) and TRBJ2-1; a possible D gene is TRBD2 (6 bases). CDR3 length equals 15 residues. Germline V lookup: CDR1 LGHDT, CDR2 YNNKEL (reference sequence). The germline V and J ends were trimmed by 1 base and 8 bases, with 15 bases remaining between them.